This TCR beta chain was documented in a study of shared clonotypes between healthy human individuals. Whole-study results and caveats: Among donors, clonotype sharing was expected to be affected by sequencing depth.

About this clone: Its antigen is unidentified.

Germline CDR1 SGHNT, CDR2 YYREEE (reference sequence). The CDR3 consists of 14 residues. Trimming at V came to 4 bases and at J to 4 bases, leaving 3 bases not matched to a gene. Genomic DNA from unsorted samples was obtained from about 88 million PBMCs (per sample). TCRdb's copy holds only in-frame clones and misses some; the assay was immunoSEQ multiplex PCR. Of approximately 510,000 clones listed, more than 65% are singletons. This TCR came from a woman aged 40 to 49 in good health. Some clones in this sample may be carry-over from other donors' samples. Sequences were obtained from PBMCs. The genes are TRBV5-4 and TRBJ2-2; TRBD1 matches 8 bases. The chain's CDR3 is CASSPDRVTGELFF. The CDR3 DNA follows: TGTGCCAGCAGCCCGGACAGGGTCACCGGGGAGCTGTTTTTT.